These 20 T cell receptor beta chains were sequenced from one sample in a study of cytomegalovirus exposure and HLA in healthy donors. 13 Jbeta primers and 60 Vbeta primers were used for the PCR. Here immunoSEQ multiplex PCR was the method, and the copy in TCRdb shows in-frame clones only, minus some. The sample consists of approximately 100,000 clones, about 70% of them appearing once. Specimen: PBMCs. The receptor set was obtained from a human donor in good health.

V gene TRBV5-5 combines with J gene TRBJ2-5; D is uncertain. In germline, CDR1 is SGHKS, CDR2 YYEKEE (reference sequence). This CDR3 is built from 13 residues. The ends were cut back, 4 bases at V and 3 bases at J, with 10 bases in the middle. In DNA, the CDR3 is TGTGCCAGCAGCCACGACCTAGAAGAGACCCAGTACTTC. Its translation: CASSHDLEETQYF.

This clone was counted only a few times. The chain recombines TRBV7-9 with TRBJ1-1; D unclear. The germline CDR1 and CDR2 sequences are SEHNR and FQNEAQ (reference sequence). The CDR3 covers 16 residues. V dropped 3 bases and J dropped 0 bases, with 14 bases sitting between them. The CDR3, as DNA: TGTGCCAGCAGCTTGGGTTCCGGGGTAGTGAACACTGAAGCTTTCTTT. Translation: CASSLGSGVVNTEAFF.

This chain connects TRBV5-1 to TRBJ1-1, with 10 bases lining up with TRBD1. Germline-derived CDR1 and CDR2 are SGHRS and YFSETQ. V lost 0 bases to trimming and J lost 2 bases; unmatched junction nucleotides: 4. CDR3 size: 16 residues. The CDR3 nucleotides read TGCGCCAGCAGCTTGGGACAGGGGGCGTATAACACTGAAGCTTTCTTT. Protein: CASSLGQGAYNTEAFF.

CDR3 nucleotide sequence: TGTGCCAGCTCACCACGCTCAGAAAAAGAGCAGTACTTC. Translation: CASSPRSEKEQYF. V and J are TRBV18 and TRBJ2-7; the D is unclear. The CDR3 consists of 13 residues. Germline CDR1 reads KGHSH; CDR2 reads LQKENI. Trimming removed 1 base at V and 7 bases at J, with 11 bases between.

The chain employs TRBV28 and TRBJ2-7; D is uncertain. V was shortened by 1 base and J by 2 bases, with 6 bases between the two germline ends. The CDR3 totals 13 residues. Germline V CDR1 and CDR2: MDHEN, SYDVKM. CDR3 coding DNA: TGTGCCAGCAGTTTATACGGTCCCTACGAGCAGTACTTC. This encodes CASSLYGPYEQYF.

V usage is TRBV6-1 and J usage is TRBJ1-4, with D unresolved. The germline gives CDR1 MNHNS, CDR2 SASEGT. CDR3 length: 20 amino acids. Trimming left V 2 bases short and J 0 bases short, with 22 bases between. CDR3 loop: CASSEKVPGRALATNEKLFF. The CDR3 DNA reads as TGTGCCAGCAGTGAAAAGGTGCCCGGGAGGGCCCTGGCAACTAATGAAAAACTGTTTTTT.

The J gene is TRBJ1-2, the V gene TRBV28; 8 bases agree with TRBD1. The germline gives CDR1 MDHEN, CDR2 SYDVKM. V gave up 6 bases and J gave up 4 bases; unmatched junction bases: 10. The CDR3 has 15 amino acids. The CDR3 loop is CASRSDRAGGYGYTF. CDR3 DNA: TGTGCCAGCAGATCGGACAGGGCCGGTGGCTATGGCTACACCTTC.

The chain carries TRBV2 and TRBJ2-7; D is possibly TRBD1 (5 bases). Trimming left V 8 bases short and J 0 bases short, with 14 bases between. The CDR3 covers 14 residues. Germline CDR1 and CDR2: SNHLY and FYNNEI. This CDR3 is CASRDRTSSYEQYF. The DNA of the CDR3 is TGTGCCAGCCGCGACAGAACAAGCTCCTACGAGCAGTACTTC.

This clone was counted only a few times. This chain uses TRBV5-6 with TRBJ2-1; tentative D call: TRBD2 (6 bases). This CDR3 spans 15 amino acids. V was shortened by 0 bases and J by 3 bases, with 10 bases between the two germline ends. CDR1 is SGHDT, CDR2 YYEEEE, per germline. CDR3 sequence reads: CASSLGAGRYNEQFF. The CDR3 nucleotides are TGTGCCAGCAGCTTGGGAGCGGGCCGCTACAATGAGCAGTTCTTC.

The rearrangement joins TRBV19 to TRBJ2-7; 10 nucleotides align to TRBD1. V lost 5 bases to trimming and J lost 1 base; unmatched junction nucleotides: 8. Germline-derived CDR1 and CDR2 are LNHDA and SQIVND (reference sequence). The length of the CDR3 is 16 residues. The CDR3 here is CASSSSGTGASYEQYF. In DNA, the CDR3 is TGTGCCAGTAGTTCCTCCGGGACAGGGGCTTCCTACGAGCAGTACTTC.

The rearrangement joins TRBV18 to TRBJ2-5; no clear D gene. This CDR3 is 12 amino acids long. V was cut by 6 bases and J by 9 bases, with 14 bases left in between. Germline V gene sequence: CDR1 KGHSH, CDR2 LQKENI. The CDR3 DNA reads TGTGCCAGCTCGCCTCCCACCCGGGCCCAGTACTTC. This codes for CASSPPTRAQYF.

The sample holds a few counts of this clone. V gene TRBV7-9 combines with J gene TRBJ1-4; 7 nucleotides align to TRBD1. V shed 0 bases and J 8 bases; nucleotides not matched to a gene: 6. Germline CDR1 reads SEHNR; CDR2 reads FQNEAQ (reference sequence). This CDR3 has 15 residues. The CDR3 region has the DNA TGTGCCAGCAGCTTAGCGACAGGGACTTCCGAAAAACTGTTTTTT. Protein sequence: CASSLATGTSEKLFF. Full variable domain (outside the CDR3, taken from reference TRBV7-9 and TRBJ1-4): DTGVSQNPRHKITKRGQNVTFRCDPISEHNRLYWYRQTLGQGPEFLTYFQNEAQLEKSRLLSDRFSAERPKGSFSTLEIQRTEQGDSAMYLCASSLATGTSEKLFFGSGTQLSVL.

This clone has more than one count but fewer than ten. V is TRBV7-8 and J is TRBJ2-5; 7 nucleotides align to TRBD1. V dropped 5 bases and J dropped 5; count of bases not matched to a gene: 5. Germline CDR1 and CDR2: SGHVS and FQNEAQ. The CDR3 length is 13 residues. The CDR3 protein is CASSPGGEETQYF. CDR3 nucleotide sequence: TGTGCCAGCAGCCCAGGGGGAGAGGAGACCCAGTACTTC.

This chain connects TRBV28 to TRBJ1-2; no clear D gene. The CDR3 sequence is 15 residues long. Germline V gene data show CDR1 as MDHEN and CDR2 as SYDVKM. V dropped 2 bases and J dropped 8 bases, with 18 bases sitting between them. CDR3 sequence reads: CASSLRSGGFRGYTF. DNA of the CDR3: TGTGCCAGCAGTTTAAGATCGGGAGGGTTTCGGGGCTACACCTTC.

The chain couples TRBV5-1 to TRBJ2-7; tentatively, D is TRBD1 (6 bases). The CDR3 extends over 15 amino acids. The germline V and J ends were trimmed by 4 bases and 2 bases, with 16 bases remaining between them. CDR1 SGHRS and CDR2 YFSETQ come from the germline V gene. CDR3 loop: CASSATGTYTYEQYF. CDR3 DNA: TGCGCCAGCAGCGCAACCGGGACATACACCTACGAGCAGTACTTC.

CDR3 in DNA: TGCGCCAGCAACGGGGGGGCCAATGAGCAGTTCTTC. Its translation: CASNGGANEQFF. J is TRBJ2-1 and V is TRBV5-1, with 8 bases identical to TRBD2. V shed 6 bases and J 6 bases; nucleotides not matched to a gene: 2. Germline lookup yields CDR1 SGHRS and CDR2 YFSETQ. CDR3 size: 12 residues.

As to this clone: The germline gene is not matched at one end of the junction; a read error may be the cause. The chain recombines TRBV30 with TRBJ1-1; D perhaps matches TRBD1 (6 bases). The germline V gene has CDR1 GTSNPN and CDR2 SVGIG (reference sequence). The CDR3 consists of 12 residues. CDR3 amino acids: CAWRLKPGQPSF. The CDR3 region has the DNA TGTGCCTGGAGATTAAAACCGGGACAACCGTCGTTT. The variable domain in full, with the rest retrieved from reference TRBV30 and TRBJ1-1, is SQTIHQWPATLVQPVGSPLSLECTVEGTSNPNLYWYRQAAGRGLQLLFYSVGIGQISSEVPQNLSASRPQDRQFILSSKKLLLSDSGFYLCAWRLKPGQPSFGQGTRLTVV.

The V and J genes are TRBV14 and TRBJ1-1; possible D gene TRBD1, 6 bases. The CDR3 extends over 14 amino acids. V was pared by 1 base and J by 1 base, with 7 bases between. From germline, CDR1 is SGHDN and CDR2 FVKESK. As DNA, the CDR3 is TGTGCCAGCAGCCAAGTGGGACAGAACACTGAAGCTTTCTTT. It encodes CASSQVGQNTEAFF.

The V and J genes are TRBV11-2 and TRBJ2-3; 9 positions match TRBD2. Germline V gives CDR1 SGHAT, CDR2 FQNNGV. The CDR3 contains 17 residues. With 5 bases clipped from V and 1 base from J, the junction kept 10 bases outside the gene matches. The CDR3 loop reads CASSELERLAGTDTQYF. In DNA, the CDR3 is TGTGCCAGCAGCGAACTAGAGAGACTAGCGGGCACAGATACGCAGTATTTT.

CDR3 amino acids: CASSLAGGTLHF. CDR3 bases: TGTGCCAGCAGCTTAGCGGGGGGAACCCTCCACTTT. This chain links TRBV11-1 with TRBJ1-6, with D possibly matching TRBD1 (5 bases). The germline V gene has CDR1 SGHAT and CDR2 FQDESV (reference sequence). This CDR3 is built from 12 residues. V lost 0 bases to trimming and J lost 14 bases, with 8 bases between them.